This TCR beta chain was observed in a study of cytomegalovirus exposure and HLA in healthy donors. Notes on the study in general: While the bulk of TCR sequences proved rare, some public TCRs turned up in many donors.

PCR amplification relied on 60 Vbeta primers (plus 13 Jbeta primers). Repertoires were generated with immunoSEQ multiplex PCR, while TCRdb's copy carries only in-frame clones and drops some. The profile shows 70,000 to 90,000 clones, around three fifths of them singletons. The length of the CDR3 is 18 residues. CDR1 is MDHEN, CDR2 SYDVKM, per germline. Trimming removed 3 bases from V and 0 bases from J, with 15 bases in between. This clone was detected a few times. The antigen is undetermined. This receptor was taken from a woman aged 40 to 55 in good health and CMV-seropositive. The chain couples TRBV28 to TRBJ2-6; D is undetermined. What was sequenced was PBMCs. The CDR3 sequence is CASSLSPSNPSGANVLTF. CDR3 sequence (DNA): TGTGCCAGCAGTTTGAGTCCGTCAAACCCCTCTGGGGCCAACGTCCTGACTTTC.